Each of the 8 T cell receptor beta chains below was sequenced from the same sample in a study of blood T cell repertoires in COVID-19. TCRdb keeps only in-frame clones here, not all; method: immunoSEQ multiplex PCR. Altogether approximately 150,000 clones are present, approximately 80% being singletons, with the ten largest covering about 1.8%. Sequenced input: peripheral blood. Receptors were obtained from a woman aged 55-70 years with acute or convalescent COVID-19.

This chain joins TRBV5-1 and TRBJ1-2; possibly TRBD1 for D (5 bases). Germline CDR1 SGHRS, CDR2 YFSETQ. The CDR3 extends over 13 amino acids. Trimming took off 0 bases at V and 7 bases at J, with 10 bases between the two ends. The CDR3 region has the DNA TGCGCCAGCAGCTTGGCCCAGGGTTTTGGCTACACCTTC. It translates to CASSLAQGFGYTF.

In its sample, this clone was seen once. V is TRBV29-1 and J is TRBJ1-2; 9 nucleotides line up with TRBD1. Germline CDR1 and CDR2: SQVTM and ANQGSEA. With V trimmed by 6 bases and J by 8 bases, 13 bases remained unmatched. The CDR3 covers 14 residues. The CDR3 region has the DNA TGCAGCGTGACTGTTCGGGACAGGGTTGCAGGCTACACCTTC. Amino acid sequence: CSVTVRDRVAGYTF.

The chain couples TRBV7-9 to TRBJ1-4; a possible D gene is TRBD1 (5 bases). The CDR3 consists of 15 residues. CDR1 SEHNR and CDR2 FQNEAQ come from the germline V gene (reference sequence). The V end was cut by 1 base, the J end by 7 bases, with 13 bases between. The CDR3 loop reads CASSLVQGVGEKLFF. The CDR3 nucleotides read TGTGCCAGCAGCTTAGTCCAAGGGGTCGGTGAAAAACTGTTTTTT.

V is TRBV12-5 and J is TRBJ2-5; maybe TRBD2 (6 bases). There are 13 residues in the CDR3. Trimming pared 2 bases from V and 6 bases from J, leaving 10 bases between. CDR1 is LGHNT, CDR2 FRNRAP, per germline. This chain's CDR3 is CASGLSGGKTQYF. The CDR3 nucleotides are TGTGCTAGTGGTTTGTCCGGAGGGAAGACCCAGTACTTC.

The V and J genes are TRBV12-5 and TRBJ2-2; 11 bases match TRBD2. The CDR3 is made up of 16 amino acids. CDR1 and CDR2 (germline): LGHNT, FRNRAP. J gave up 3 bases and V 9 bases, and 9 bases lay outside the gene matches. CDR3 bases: TGTGCTAGCGCTCCAACTAGCGGGAGATACACCGGGGAGCTGTTTTTT. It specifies CASAPTSGRYTGELFF. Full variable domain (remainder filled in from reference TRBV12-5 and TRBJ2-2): DARVTQTPRHKVTEMGQEVTMRCQPILGHNTVFWYRQTMMQGLELLAYFRNRAPLDDSGMPKDRFSAEMPDATLATLKIQPSEPRDSAVYFCASAPTSGRYTGELFFGEGSRLTVL.

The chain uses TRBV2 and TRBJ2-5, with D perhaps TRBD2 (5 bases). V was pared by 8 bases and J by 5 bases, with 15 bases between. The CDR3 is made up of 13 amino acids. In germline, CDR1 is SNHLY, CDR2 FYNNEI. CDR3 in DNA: TGTGCCAGCGTAGGACCCCGAGGGGAGACCCAGTACTTC. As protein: CASVGPRGETQYF.

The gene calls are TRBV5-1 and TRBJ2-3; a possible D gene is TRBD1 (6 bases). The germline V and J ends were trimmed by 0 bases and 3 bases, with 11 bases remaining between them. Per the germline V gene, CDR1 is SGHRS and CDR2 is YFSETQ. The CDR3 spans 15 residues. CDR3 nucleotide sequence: TGCGCCAGCAGCTTGGACAGGGCGAGGACAGATACGCAGTATTTT. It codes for CASSLDRARTDTQYF.

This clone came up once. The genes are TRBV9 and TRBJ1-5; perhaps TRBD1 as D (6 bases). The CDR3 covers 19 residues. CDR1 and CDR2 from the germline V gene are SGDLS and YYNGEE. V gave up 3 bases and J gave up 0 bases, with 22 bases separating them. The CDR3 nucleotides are TGTGCCAGCAGCGGGGGCTCCCCTACACAGGGTTATAGCAATCAGCCCCAGCATTTT. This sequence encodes CASSGGSPTQGYSNQPQHF.